These 7 T cell receptor beta chains were all obtained from the same sample, sequenced in a study of cytomegalovirus exposure and HLA in healthy donors. It was with 60 Vbeta and 13 Jbeta primers that the PCR ran. The table came from immunoSEQ multiplex PCR; TCRdb's copy has only in-frame clones and leaves some out. The sample consists of approximately 90,000 clones, approximately 7.7% of them appearing once. Sequencing was carried out using PBMCs. The receptor source for this set is a man in his fifties or sixties in good health and CMV-seronegative.

V gene TRBV28 combines with J gene TRBJ1-4; 9 nucleotides agree with TRBD1. CDR1 is MDHEN and CDR2 is SYDVKM in the germline V gene. The CDR3 extends over 14 amino acids. V lost 5 bases and J lost 8; bases outside the gene matches: 6. The CDR3 spells CASSLGQGLEKLFF. CDR3 in DNA: TGTGCCAGCAGTCTCGGACAGGGGCTGGAAAAACTGTTTTTT.

This clone has just a few counts. The V call is TRBV6-4, the J call TRBJ1-6; no clear D. CDR3 length equals 15 residues. Trimming took off 0 bases at V and 9 bases at J, with 12 bases between the two ends. The germline V gene encodes CDR1 MRHNA and CDR2 SNTAGT. This chain's CDR3 is CASSDSPTGGSPLHF. CDR3 nucleotide sequence: TGTGCCAGCAGTGACTCGCCTACGGGAGGTTCACCCCTCCACTTT.

The sample holds a few counts of this clone. This chain connects TRBV7-3 to TRBJ1-5; D remains ambiguous. Between the trimmed V and J ends, which lost 0 bases and 6 bases, there was a span of 9 bases. The CDR3 consists of 14 residues. The germline CDR1 and CDR2 sequences are SGHTA and FQGTGA. The CDR3 DNA is TGTGCCAGCAGCTTAACGGACTCCCGTCAGCCCCAGCATTTT. This codes for CASSLTDSRQPQHF.

The rearrangement links TRBV14 to TRBJ2-1; perhaps TRBD2 as D (6 bases). This CDR3 is built from 18 residues. The germline V gene encodes CDR1 SGHDN and CDR2 FVKESK. Trimming removed 2 bases from V and 1 base from J, with 18 bases in between. The CDR3 DNA reads TGTGCCAGCAGCCAACCCCCGGTTGCGGGGCGATCCTACAATGAGCAGTTCTTC. This sequence encodes CASSQPPVAGRSYNEQFF.

This clone was observed a handful of times. The chain combines TRBV5-5 with TRBJ1-5, with TRBD1 matching over 7 bases. Looked up from germline, CDR1 is SGHKS and CDR2 is YYEKEE (reference sequence). Germline trimming cut 3 bases from V and 10 bases from J; bases unmatched to any gene: 7. There are 13 residues in the CDR3. The DNA for the CDR3 is TGTGCCAGCAGCTGGGACAGTCCGGGACCCCAGCATTTT. This gives the protein CASSWDSPGPQHF.

The genes are TRBV11-1 and TRBJ2-5, with 7 bases aligning to TRBD2. Trimming took 3 bases from V and 5 from J; bases not matched to a gene: 9. Germline lookup yields CDR1 SGHAT and CDR2 FQDESV (reference sequence). The CDR3 runs 15 residues. CDR3 in amino acids: CASSFQNSGLETQYF. The CDR3, as DNA: TGTGCCAGCAGCTTCCAGAATAGCGGGCTGGAGACCCAGTACTTC. Filled out from reference TRBV11-1 and TRBJ2-5, the complete variable domain reads EAEVAQSPRYKITEKSQAVAFWCDPISGHATLYWYRQILGQGPELLVQFQDESVVDDSQLPKDRFSAERLKGVDSTLKIQPAELGDSAMYLCASSFQNSGLETQYFGPGTRLLVL.

The rearrangement joins TRBV9 to TRBJ1-2, with D unresolved. Germline lookup yields CDR1 SGDLS and CDR2 YYNGEE. The CDR3 has 14 amino acids. Trimming shortened V by 0 bases and J by 2 bases, and 8 bases separated the two germline ends. CDR3 in amino acids: CASSVDQENYGYTF. The CDR3 DNA sequence: TGTGCCAGCAGCGTAGACCAGGAAAACTATGGCTACACCTTC. Complete variable domain (other parts from reference TRBV9 and TRBJ1-2): DSGVTQTPKHLITATGQRVTLRCSPRSGDLSVYWYQQSLDQGLQFLIQYYNGEERAKGNILERFSAQQFPDLHSELNLSSLELGDSALYFCASSVDQENYGYTFGSGTRLTVV.